The 19 T cell receptor beta chains presented below share a single source sample, sequenced in a study of patients and donors after allogeneic stem cell transplantation. Using its own MiXCR run on the RT-PCR reads, TCRdb lists one record per CDR3 protein. The data contain about 200,000 distinct CDR3 sequences, less than 50% of them singletons. Sequencing was carried out using blood, either unsorted or a sorted T cell fraction (not recorded which). These receptors were taken from a human donor who was either an allogeneic HSCT recipient or a stem cell or donor lymphocyte infusion donor (not recorded which). It is not recorded whose cells these are; they may come from a transplant donor.

V and J are TRBV5-4 and TRBJ2-7; the match to TRBD1 covers 7 bases. V shed 3 bases, J shed 2 bases, and the junction held 5 bases outside the gene matches. The germline gives CDR1 SGHNT, CDR2 YYREEE (reference sequence). This CDR3 region has 14 residues. The CDR3 coding sequence is TGTGCCAGCAGCTCGGACAGGATCCCCTACGAGCAGTACTTC. Protein: CASSSDRIPYEQYF.

This clonotype has only a few counts. This chain connects TRBV24-1 to TRBJ1-2; a possible D gene is TRBD1 (5 bases). This CDR3 comprises 16 residues. Germline V gene lookup returns CDR1 KGHDR and CDR2 SFDVKD. Trimming stripped 3 bases from V and 2 bases from J, with 15 bases between. The CDR3 protein is CATSDGEQGRNYGYTF. CDR3 bases: TGTGCCACCAGTGATGGGGAGCAGGGCAGGAACTATGGCTACACCTTC.

CDR3 in amino acids: CASSAGGTGSFTDTQYF. The CDR3 coding sequence is TGTGCCAGCAGCGCAGGGGGGACAGGGTCCTTCACAGATACGCAGTATTTT. This sequence joins TRBV9 and TRBJ2-3; 9 nucleotides agree with TRBD1. The germline V gene encodes CDR1 SGDLS and CDR2 YYNGEE. The V segment lost 3 bases and the J segment 2 bases; nucleotides outside the gene matches: 10. The CDR3 contains 17 residues.

The chain recombines TRBV5-1 with TRBJ1-4; tentatively, D is TRBD1 (5 bases). V lost 7 bases to trimming and J lost 2 bases, with 15 bases between them. Germline lookup yields CDR1 SGHRS and CDR2 YFSETQ. This CDR3 spans 15 amino acids. CDR3 nucleotide sequence: TGCGCCAGCCGTTACGGGGCGAGTACTAATGAAAAACTGTTTTTT. Residues: CASRYGASTNEKLFF.

This clonotype appeared a single time. This sequence joins TRBV7-3 and TRBJ2-1; D gene uncertain. Looked up from germline, CDR1 is SGHTA and CDR2 is FQGTGA. There are 15 residues in the CDR3. V lost 2 bases, J lost 3 bases, and 11 bases lay in between. DNA of the CDR3: TGTGCCAGCAGCTTATTCCCCCCCCACTACAATGAGCAGTTCTTC. Protein product: CASSLFPPHYNEQFF.

The sample holds a few counts of this clonotype. This rearrangement joins TRBV27 to TRBJ1-1, with a weak D call TRBD1 (5 bases). Per the germline V gene, CDR1 is MNHEY and CDR2 is SMNVEV (reference sequence). V was shortened by 6 bases and J by 7 bases, with 9 bases between the two germline ends. This CDR3 contains 11 residues. CDR3 in DNA: TGTGCCAGCAGATGGGGACTTGAAGCTTTCTTT. It translates to CASRWGLEAFF.

This chain connects TRBV6-1 to TRBJ2-4, with D possibly TRBD2 on 5 matching bases. Germline loops: CDR1 MNHNS, CDR2 SASEGT. Trimming shortened V by 10 bases and J by 9 bases, and 19 bases separated the two germline ends. The CDR3 is 13 residues long. The chain's CDR3 is CAISRNPRGIQYF. The CDR3, as DNA: TGTGCCATCTCCCGAAACCCACGGGGCATTCAGTACTTC.

Only a few counts were recorded for this clonotype. The chain has TRBV4-2 and TRBJ1-2, with 8 nucleotides matching TRBD1. V shed 4 bases and J 4 bases; nucleotides not matched to a gene: 5. This CDR3 comprises 14 residues. Germline-derived CDR1 and CDR2 are LGHNA and YNFKEQ. CDR3 sequence: CASSPPGTGYGYTF. The CDR3 DNA sequence: TGTGCCAGCAGCCCCCCCGGGACAGGCTATGGCTACACCTTC.

This chain uses TRBV28 with TRBJ2-2; possible D gene TRBD2, 6 bases. Per germline, CDR1 MDHEN and CDR2 SYDVKM. The CDR3 extends over 15 amino acids. V lost 5 bases and J 6 bases, leaving 16 bases between the germline ends. CDR3 bases: TGTGCCAGCAGTCCCTACCGGCGGAGGGCCGGGGAGCTGTTTTTT. This encodes CASSPYRRRAGELFF.

This chain uses TRBV7-3 with TRBJ2-3; 9 positions match TRBD2. The CDR3 loop spans 18 amino acids. Trimming at V came to 2 bases and at J to 1 base, leaving 10 bases not matched to a gene. Per germline, CDR1 SGHTA and CDR2 FQGTGA. DNA for the CDR3: TGTGCCAGCAGCTTAGCTAGCGGGGTTCCAGGGGGCACAGATACGCAGTATTTT. Protein product: CASSLASGVPGGTDTQYF.

This rearrangement joins TRBV28 to TRBJ1-2, with 10 bases lining up with TRBD1. CDR3 size: 14 residues. The trim removed 6 bases at V and 6 bases at J, leaving 7 bases unmatched. Germline loops: CDR1 MDHEN, CDR2 SYDVKM. CDR3 nucleotide sequence: TGTGCCAGCAGGAGACAGGGGGCTTCAGATGGCTACACCTTC. It yields the protein CASRRQGASDGYTF.

This clonotype has a handful of counts. The chain carries TRBV7-9 and TRBJ2-6; D uncertain. Trimming shortened V by 8 bases and J by 0 bases, and 14 bases separated the two germline ends. The CDR3 loop spans 16 amino acids. Germline V CDR1 and CDR2: SEHNR, FQNEAQ (reference sequence). The CDR3 sequence: CASLGSDPSGANVLTF. CDR3 bases: TGTGCCAGCCTCGGGTCCGACCCCTCTGGGGCCAACGTCCTGACTTTC.

This clonotype showed up just a few times. J is TRBJ2-2 and V is TRBV20-1; D may be TRBD2 (6 bases). The CDR3 extends over 14 amino acids. Germline V gene sequence: CDR1 DFQATT, CDR2 SNEGSKA (reference sequence). The V and J ends lost 5 bases and 2 bases respectively, with 12 bases between them. The CDR3 is CSAGLAVNTGELFF. CDR3 coding DNA: TGCAGTGCTGGGTTAGCGGTAAACACCGGGGAGCTGTTTTTT.

The chain uses TRBV5-5 and TRBJ2-3; 9 bases are a match to TRBD1. This CDR3 contains 16 residues. The junction had 9 bases not matched to a gene; V was cut back by 4 bases and J by 3 bases. Germline values: CDR1 SGHKS, CDR2 YYEKEE (reference sequence). CDR3 nucleotides: TGTGCCAGCAGCCCAGTGGGACAGGGCGGGACAGATACGCAGTATTTT. Its translation is CASSPVGQGGTDTQYF.

The rearrangement joins TRBV5-5 to TRBJ1-2, with D unresolved. This CDR3 is 14 amino acids long. Looked up from germline, CDR1 is SGHKS and CDR2 is YYEKEE (reference sequence). The V end lost 4 bases, the J end lost 4 bases, and 14 bases lay between the germline ends. CDR3 residues: CASSVGLAGYGYTF. CDR3 DNA sequence: TGTGCCAGCAGCGTGGGCCTCGCCGGCTATGGCTACACCTTC.

The V call is TRBV12-3 or TRBV12-4, the J call TRBJ1-2, with D hard to call. V lost 4 bases and J 7 bases, leaving 10 bases between the germline ends. The CDR3 totals 12 residues. The CDR3 sequence is CASSYRFRGYTF. The CDR3 DNA reads as TGTGCCAGCAGTTACCGATTTCGTGGCTACACCTTC.

This chain connects TRBV29-1 to TRBJ2-6; D is unclear. The V and J ends lost 7 bases and 4 bases respectively, with 8 bases between them. The CDR3 runs to 12 residues. CDR1 is SQVTM and CDR2 is ANQGSEA in the germline V gene. CDR3 in amino acids: CSAETGANVLTF. The DNA for the CDR3 is TGCAGCGCCGAGACGGGGGCCAACGTCCTGACTTTC.

The rearrangement links TRBV5-1 to TRBJ2-1; D uncertain. CDR1 is SGHRS, CDR2 YFSETQ, per germline. The ends were cut back, 0 bases at V and 0 bases at J, with 13 bases in the middle. The CDR3 totals 17 residues. CDR3 sequence (DNA): TGCGCCAGCAGCTTGGCCGGCAGCGTGAGCTCCTACAATGAGCAGTTCTTC. This encodes CASSLAGSVSSYNEQFF.

The gene calls are TRBV12-3 or TRBV12-4 and TRBJ2-7; D is perhaps TRBD2 (7 bases). This CDR3 has 15 residues. The V end was cut by 3 bases, the J end by 2 bases, with 14 bases between. The CDR3 DNA reads as TGTGCCAGCAGTTTGGGAGGGGGGGCTACCTACGAGCAGTACTTC. As protein: CASSLGGGATYEQYF.